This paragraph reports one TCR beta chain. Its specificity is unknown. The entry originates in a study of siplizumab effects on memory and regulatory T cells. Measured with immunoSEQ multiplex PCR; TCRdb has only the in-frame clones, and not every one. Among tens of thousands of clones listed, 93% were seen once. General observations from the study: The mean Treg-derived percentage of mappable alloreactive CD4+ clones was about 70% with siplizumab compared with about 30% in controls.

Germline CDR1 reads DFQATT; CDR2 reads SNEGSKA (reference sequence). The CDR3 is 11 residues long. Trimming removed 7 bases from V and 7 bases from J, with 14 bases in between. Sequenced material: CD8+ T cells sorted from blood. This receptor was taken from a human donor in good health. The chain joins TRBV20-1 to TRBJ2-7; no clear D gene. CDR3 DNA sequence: TGCAGTGTTCCCATTGGGGTAGAGCAGTACTTC. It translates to CSVPIGVEQYF.